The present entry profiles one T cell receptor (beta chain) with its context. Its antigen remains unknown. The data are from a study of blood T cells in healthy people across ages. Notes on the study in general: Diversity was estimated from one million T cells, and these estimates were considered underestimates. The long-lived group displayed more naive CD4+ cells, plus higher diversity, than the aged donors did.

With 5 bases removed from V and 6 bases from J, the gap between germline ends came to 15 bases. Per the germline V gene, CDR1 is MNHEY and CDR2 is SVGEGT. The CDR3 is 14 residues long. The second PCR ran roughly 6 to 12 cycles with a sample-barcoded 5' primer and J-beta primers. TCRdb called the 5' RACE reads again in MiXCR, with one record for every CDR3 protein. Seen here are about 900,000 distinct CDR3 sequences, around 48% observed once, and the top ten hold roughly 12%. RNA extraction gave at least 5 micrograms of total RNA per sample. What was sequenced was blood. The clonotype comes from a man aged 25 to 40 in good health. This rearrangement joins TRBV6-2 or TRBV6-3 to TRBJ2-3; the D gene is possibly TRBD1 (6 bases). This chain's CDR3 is CASSRTGIWDTQYF. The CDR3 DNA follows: TGTGCCAGCAGTAGAACAGGGATTTGGGATACGCAGTATTTT.